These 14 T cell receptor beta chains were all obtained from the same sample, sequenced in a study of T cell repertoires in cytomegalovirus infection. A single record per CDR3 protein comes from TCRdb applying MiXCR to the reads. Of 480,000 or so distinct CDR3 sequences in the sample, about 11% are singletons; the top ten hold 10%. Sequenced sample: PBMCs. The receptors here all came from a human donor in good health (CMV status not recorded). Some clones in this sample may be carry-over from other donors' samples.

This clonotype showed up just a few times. The CDR3 sequence: CASSPPGVAGENEQFF. CDR3 sequence (DNA): TGTGCCAGCTCACCACCTGGGGTAGCGGGAGAGAATGAGCAGTTCTTC. The genes are TRBV18 and TRBJ2-1, with 9 bases lining up with TRBD2. The CDR3 has 16 residues. The germline V gene encodes CDR1 KGHSH and CDR2 LQKENI. Germline trimming cut 0 bases from V and 7 bases from J; bases unmatched to any gene: 7.

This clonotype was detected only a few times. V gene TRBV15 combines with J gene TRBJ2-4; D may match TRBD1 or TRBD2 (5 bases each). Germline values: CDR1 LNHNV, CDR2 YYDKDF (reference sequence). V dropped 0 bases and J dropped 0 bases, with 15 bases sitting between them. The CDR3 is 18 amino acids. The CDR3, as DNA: TGTGCCACCAGCAGAGATCGGCCGGGGCCTACAGCCAAAAACATTCAGTACTTC. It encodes CATSRDRPGPTAKNIQYF.

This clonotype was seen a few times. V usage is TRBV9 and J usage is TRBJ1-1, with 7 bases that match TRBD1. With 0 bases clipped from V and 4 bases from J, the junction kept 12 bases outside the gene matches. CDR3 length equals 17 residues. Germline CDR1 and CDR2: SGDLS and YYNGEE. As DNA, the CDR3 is TGTGCCAGCAGCGTAGAGGGGGGGAACAGGGGAATCACTGAAGCTTTCTTT. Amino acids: CASSVEGGNRGITEAFF.

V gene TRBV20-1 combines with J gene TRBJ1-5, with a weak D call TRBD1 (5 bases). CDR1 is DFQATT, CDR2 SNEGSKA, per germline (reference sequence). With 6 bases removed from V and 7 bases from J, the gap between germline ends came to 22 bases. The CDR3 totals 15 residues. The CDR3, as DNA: TGCAGTGCCCGGGGGGGGATCCAAAGGGACCAGCCCCAGCATTTT. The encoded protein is CSARGGIQRDQPQHF.

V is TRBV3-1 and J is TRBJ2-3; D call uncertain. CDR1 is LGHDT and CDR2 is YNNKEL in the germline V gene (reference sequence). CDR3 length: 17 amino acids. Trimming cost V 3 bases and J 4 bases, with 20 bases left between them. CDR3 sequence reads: CASSHADWRVDSDTQYF. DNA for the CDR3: TGTGCCAGCAGCCATGCCGACTGGCGAGTTGACTCAGATACGCAGTATTTT.

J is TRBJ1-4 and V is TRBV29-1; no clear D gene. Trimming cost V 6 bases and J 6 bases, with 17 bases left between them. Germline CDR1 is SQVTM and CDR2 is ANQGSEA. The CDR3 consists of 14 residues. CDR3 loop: CSVAPGPMDEKLFF. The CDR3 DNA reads TGCAGCGTCGCACCGGGTCCCATGGATGAAAAACTGTTTTTT.

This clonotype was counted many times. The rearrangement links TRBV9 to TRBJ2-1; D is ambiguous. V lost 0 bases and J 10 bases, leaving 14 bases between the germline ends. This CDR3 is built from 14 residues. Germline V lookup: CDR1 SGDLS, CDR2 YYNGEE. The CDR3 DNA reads TGTGCCAGCAGCGTAGGGATAGGTTTTGGGGAGCAGTTCTTC. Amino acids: CASSVGIGFGEQFF.

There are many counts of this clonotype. The CDR3 nucleotides are TGTGCCAGCAGCTCACAGACAGGGTTTAATTCACCCCTCCACTTT. Its translation is CASSSQTGFNSPLHF. The chain couples TRBV7-9 to TRBJ1-6; TRBD1 aligns across 7 bases. Germline assignment: CDR1 SEHNR and CDR2 FQNEAQ (reference sequence). J lost 6 bases, V lost 4 bases, and 6 bases had no gene match. The CDR3 covers 15 residues.

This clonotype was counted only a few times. The CDR3: CASTRPGNLAKYTF. CDR3 coding DNA: TGTGCCAGCACCAGGCCCGGGAATTTGGCTAAGTACACCTTC. V is TRBV6-5 and J is TRBJ1-2; D is uncertain. Germline-derived CDR1 and CDR2 are MNHEY and SVGAGI. The CDR3 length is 14 residues. Deletions cut 7 bases from V and 11 bases from J, with 23 bases between.

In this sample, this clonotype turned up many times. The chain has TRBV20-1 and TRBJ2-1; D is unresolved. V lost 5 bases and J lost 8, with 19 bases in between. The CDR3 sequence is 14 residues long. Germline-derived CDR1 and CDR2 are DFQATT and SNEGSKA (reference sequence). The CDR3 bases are TGCAGTGCTCCGGGCTGGGTGAGCAGCGATGAGCAGTTCTTC. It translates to CSAPGWVSSDEQFF.

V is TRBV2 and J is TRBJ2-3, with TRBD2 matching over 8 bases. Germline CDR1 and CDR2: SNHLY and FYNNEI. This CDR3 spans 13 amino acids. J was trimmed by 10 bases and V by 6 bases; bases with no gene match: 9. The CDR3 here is CASRPTSERPQYF. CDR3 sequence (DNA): TGTGCCAGCAGGCCGACTAGCGAGCGACCGCAGTATTTT.

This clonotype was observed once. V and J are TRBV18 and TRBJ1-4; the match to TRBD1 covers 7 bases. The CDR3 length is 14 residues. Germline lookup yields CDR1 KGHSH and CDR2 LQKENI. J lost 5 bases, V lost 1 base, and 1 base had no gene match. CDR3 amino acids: CASSPRGQNEKLFF. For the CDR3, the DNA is TGTGCCAGCTCACCACGGGGACAGAATGAAAAACTGTTTTTT.

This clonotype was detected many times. CDR3 bases: TGTGCCACCTTACAGGGGAGGAATGAAAAACTGTTTTTT. Its translation is CATLQGRNEKLFF. V is TRBV10-3 and J is TRBJ1-4, with TRBD1 identical over 7 bases. The V segment lost 10 bases and the J segment 5 bases; nucleotides outside the gene matches: 7. The CDR3 contains 13 residues. Per germline, CDR1 ENHRY and CDR2 SYGVKD.

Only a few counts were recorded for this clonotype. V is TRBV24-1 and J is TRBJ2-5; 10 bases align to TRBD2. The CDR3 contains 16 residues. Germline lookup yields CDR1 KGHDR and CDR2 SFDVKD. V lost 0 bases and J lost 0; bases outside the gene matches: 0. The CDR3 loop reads CATSDLGLADQETQYF. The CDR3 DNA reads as TGTGCCACCAGTGATTTGGGACTAGCGGACCAAGAGACCCAGTACTTC.